This TCR beta chain was observed in a study of regulatory T cells in long-lasting Graves disease. In the study overall: With positive TSH receptor antibodies and over 5 years of antithyroid drugs, Graves' disease was considered persistent. Study results and caveats: Under persistent disease, TRBV28, TRBJ1-2 and TRBJ2-5 were used preferentially. Sharing of public clonotypes was greater in persistent patients (about 3,000) than in new patients (around 880).

The sample's time point: persistent/refractory GD, antithyroid drugs over 5 years with positive TRAb. PBMCs were the source of the RNA used for TCR sequencing. EDTA tubes received around 9 milliliters of collected peripheral blood. CDR3 regions were amplified by Arm-PCR using iRepertoire HTBI primers to build TCR beta libraries. TCRdb called the multiplex PCR reads again in MiXCR, with one record for every CDR3 protein. Among about 470,000 distinct CDR3 sequences listed, roughly 20% were seen once. CDR3 size: 16 residues. Per the germline V gene, CDR1 is SGDLS and CDR2 is YYNGEE. Trimming removed 4 bases at V and 3 bases at J, with 17 bases between. This clonotype was counted a few times. What it recognizes is unknown.

The rearrangement uses TRBV9 and TRBJ2-4, with D hard to call. The sample was peripheral blood mononuclear cells (PBMCs), taken when the disease was refractory, from a patient treated with antithyroid drugs. The receptor comes from a female donor with Graves disease. The CDR3 nucleotides are TGTGCCAGCAGCCGCGACCCACTGGACGTCAAAAACATTCAGTACTTC. Translation: CASSRDPLDVKNIQYF.